Presented here are 8 T cell receptor beta chains from one specimen sequenced in a study of graft-versus-host responses after intestinal transplantation. The protocol was immunoSEQ multiplex PCR, while the TCRdb copy is restricted to in-frame clones and leaves out a portion. This repertoire shows 45,000 to 60,000 clones, 85% to 95% found once; its top ten account for 2% to 2.5%. The antigens of these receptors remain unknown. The sample here was unstimulated CD4+ T cells sorted from spleen or lymph node cells, taken before transplant. These TCRs come from a human donor who was the organ donor for an intestinal transplant.

The chain uses TRBV27 and TRBJ2-1; the match to TRBD2 covers 10 bases. The junction had 9 bases not matched to a gene; V was cut back by 0 bases and J by 4 bases. The CDR3 has 18 residues. The germline V gene encodes CDR1 MNHEY and CDR2 SMNVEV (reference sequence). CDR3: CASSLSISSGRGYNEQFF. The DNA of the CDR3 is TGTGCCAGCAGTTTATCGATTTCTAGCGGGAGAGGGTACAATGAGCAGTTCTTC.

This clone has just one count. The V gene is TRBV28, the J gene TRBJ2-3; no firm D call. Trimming shortened V by 6 bases and J by 1 base, and 8 bases separated the two germline ends. This CDR3 region has 13 residues. Germline CDR1 reads MDHEN; CDR2 reads SYDVKM. Written as DNA, the CDR3 is TGTGCCAGCAGGGACCCAGGCACAGATACGCAGTATTTT. Amino acid sequence: CASRDPGTDTQYF. The full variable domain, completed using reference TRBV28 and TRBJ2-3, is DVKVTQSSRYLVKRTGEKVFLECVQDMDHENMFWYRQDPGLGLRLIYFSYDVKMKEKGDIPEGYSVSREKKERFSLILESASTNQTSMYLCASRDPGTDTQYFGPGTRLTVL.

The CDR3 is CTSSQGGRNCNQPQHF. CDR3 in DNA: TGCACCAGCAGCCAAGGAGGGAGGAACTGCAATCAGCCCCAGCATTTT. V is TRBV1 and J is TRBJ1-5. TRBV1 is a documented pseudogene. This CDR3 has 16 amino acids.

The rearrangement uses TRBV4-1 and TRBJ2-2; D possibly corresponds to TRBD1 (6 bases). The CDR3 has 15 residues. V was shortened by 2 bases and J by 7 bases, with 14 bases between the two germline ends. Germline V gene lookup returns CDR1 MGHRA and CDR2 YSYEKL. Here the CDR3 reads CASSQNTGLDGELFF. CDR3 coding DNA: TGCGCCAGCAGCCAAAACACAGGGTTGGACGGGGAGCTGTTTTTT.

This chain joins TRBV28 and TRBJ2-2, with 9 bases identical to TRBD1. Germline V gene lookup returns CDR1 MDHEN and CDR2 SYDVKM. The CDR3 contains 16 residues. V dropped 4 bases and J dropped 5; count of bases not matched to a gene: 8. The CDR3 region has the DNA TGTGCCAGCAGTTCAGGGACAGGGAGGGGAACCGGGGAGCTGTTTTTT. This gives the protein CASSSGTGRGTGELFF.

The chain has TRBV30 and TRBJ2-5, with no clear D. Trimming shortened V by 0 bases and J by 4 bases, and 9 bases separated the two germline ends. Germline lookup yields CDR1 GTSNPN and CDR2 SVGIG (reference sequence). This CDR3 contains 13 residues. CDR3: CAWSVALTETQYF. Here the CDR3 DNA reads TGTGCCTGGAGTGTTGCCCTAACAGAGACCCAGTACTTC.

The chain couples TRBV4-2 to TRBJ2-5; 11 nucleotides line up with TRBD2. The J call may not be correct, given that the DNA end is closer to TRBJ2-7. Per the germline V gene, CDR1 is LGHNA and CDR2 is YNFKEQ. The CDR3 has 17 residues. The CDR3: CASSQDTKTSGMNEQYF. In nucleotides, the CDR3 is TGTGCCAGCAGCCAAGATACGAAGACTAGCGGGATGAACGAGCAGTACTTC.

The chain employs TRBV18 and TRBJ2-7; TRBD1 matches 7 bases. CDR3 length equals 13 residues. The J segment lost 5 bases and the V segment lost 6 bases, leaving 7 bases of the junction unmatched. Germline V gives CDR1 KGHSH, CDR2 LQKENI. Here the CDR3 DNA reads TGTGCCAGCTCCCAAAACAGGGGCGACGAGCAGTACTTC. This encodes CASSQNRGDEQYF.